The clone carrying this TCR beta chain was counted a single time. V dropped 2 bases and J dropped 1 base, with 19 bases sitting between them. The germline gives CDR1 SGHDT, CDR2 YYEEEE. The length of the CDR3 is 18 residues. In the original processing: Reference gene primer amplification gave nucleated cell count estimates. The assay was immunoSEQ multiplex PCR, and TCRdb's table has in-frame clones only and misses some. The V and J calls and the clone size are those of that table, but D and trimming were determined from the DNA. Of around 70,000 clones listed, roughly 80% are singletons. The sample belongs to a study of blood T cell repertoires in COVID-19. Overall study context: Sites across the United States, Italy and Spain contributed samples from acute and convalescent COVID-19. Nucleic acid was either cDNA or gDNA, and it came from T cells, B-cell-depleted T cells, or PBMCs.

The chain carries TRBV5-6 and TRBJ2-4; perhaps TRBD1 as D (6 bases). The sample was peripheral blood. The receptor comes from a man in his sixties with acute or convalescent COVID-19. CDR3 protein: CASSFTGLSQRAKNIQYF. CDR3 sequence (DNA): TGTGCCAGCAGCTTTACAGGGCTCAGTCAGAGGGCCAAAAACATTCAGTACTTC.